This entry describes one T cell receptor (beta chain). Its antigen is unknown. It differs at one base from a far larger clone, so likely a read error. The record originates from a study of shared clonotypes between healthy human individuals. Each replicate PCR on the sorted subsets used 200 to 250 ng DNA (around 30,000 T cell genomes). Profiled with immunoSEQ multiplex PCR; TCRdb holds only in-frame clones, not every one. The repertoire holds about 1.1 million clones, with about four fifths as singletons. Overall study findings and caveats: The four-donor shared clonotypes exceeded non-shared clonotypes in generation probability, with non-shared ones scoring lower.

The specimen sequenced was memory CD4+ T cells from PBMCs. Subset noted: CD45RA-negative fraction. The sequence came from a man between 18 and 29 years old in good health. Some clones in this sample may be carry-over from other donors' samples.

The DNA for the CDR3 is TGTGCCAGCAGCACCGGACTAGCGGGAGGGGGAGAGACCCAGTACTTC. This codes for CASSTGLAGGGETQYF. This sequence joins TRBV7-8 and TRBJ2-5; 15 nucleotides line up with TRBD2. The trim removed 5 bases at V and 4 bases at J, leaving 5 bases unmatched. CDR1 and CDR2 (germline): SGHVS, FQNEAQ. The CDR3 extends over 16 amino acids. The full variable domain, with the rest looked up from reference TRBV7-8 and TRBJ2-5, is GAGVSQSPRYKVAKRGQDVALRCDPISGHVSLFWYQQALGQGPEFLTYFQNEAQLDKSGLPSDRFFAERPEGSVSTLKIQRTQQEDSAVYLCASSTGLAGGGETQYFGPGTRLLVL.